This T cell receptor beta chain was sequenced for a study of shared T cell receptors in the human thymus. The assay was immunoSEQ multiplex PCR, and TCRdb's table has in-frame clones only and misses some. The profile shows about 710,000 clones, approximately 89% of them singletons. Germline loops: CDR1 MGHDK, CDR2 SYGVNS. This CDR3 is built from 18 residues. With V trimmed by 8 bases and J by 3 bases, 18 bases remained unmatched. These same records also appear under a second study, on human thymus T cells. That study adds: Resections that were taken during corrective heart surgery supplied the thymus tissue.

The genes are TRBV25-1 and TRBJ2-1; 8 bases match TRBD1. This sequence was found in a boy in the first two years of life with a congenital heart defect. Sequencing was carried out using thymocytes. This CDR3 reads CASSPGQAQEVDYNEQFF. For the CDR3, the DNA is TGTGCCAGCTCTCCGGGACAGGCCCAGGAGGTCGACTACAATGAGCAGTTCTTC.